Here is one T cell receptor beta chain with its context. Its cognate antigen is unknown. This entry is derived from a study of shared clonotypes between healthy human individuals. Study-wide findings and caveats: Shared across several donors were roughly 4.7% of the naive CD4 clonotypes.

Per the germline V gene, CDR1 is KGHSH and CDR2 is LQKENI. Trimming shortened V by 4 bases and J by 5 bases, and 18 bases separated the two germline ends. The CDR3 totals 16 residues. Sorted-subset replicate PCR reactions were performed with 200 ng DNA, corresponding to roughly 27,000 T cell genomes. Sequenced by immunoSEQ multiplex PCR; TCRdb stores in-frame clones only, minus some. The sample consists of millions of clones, 85% to 95% of them appearing once. V is TRBV18 and J is TRBJ2-1; TRBD2 is a possible D gene (6 bases). The sequenced sample was naive CD4+ T cells sorted from blood. Specified subset: CD45RA+ positively selected. The clonotype comes from a man between 18 and 35 years old in good health. DNA for the CDR3: TGTGCCAGCTCACTTAATTCGGCGGGGTTGGACAATGAGCAGTTCTTC. Encoded protein: CASSLNSAGLDNEQFF.